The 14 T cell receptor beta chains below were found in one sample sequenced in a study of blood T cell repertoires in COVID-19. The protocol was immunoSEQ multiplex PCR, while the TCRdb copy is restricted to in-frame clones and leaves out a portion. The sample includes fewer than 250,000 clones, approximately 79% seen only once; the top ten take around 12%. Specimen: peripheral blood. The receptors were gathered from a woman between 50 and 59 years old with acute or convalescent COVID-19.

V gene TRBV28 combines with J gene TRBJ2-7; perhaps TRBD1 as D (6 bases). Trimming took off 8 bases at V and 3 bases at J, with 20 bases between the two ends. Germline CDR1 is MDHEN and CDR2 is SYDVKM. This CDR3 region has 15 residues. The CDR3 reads CASRNPTGRHYEQYF. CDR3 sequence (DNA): TGTGCCAGCCGGAACCCCACAGGGCGCCACTACGAGCAGTACTTC.

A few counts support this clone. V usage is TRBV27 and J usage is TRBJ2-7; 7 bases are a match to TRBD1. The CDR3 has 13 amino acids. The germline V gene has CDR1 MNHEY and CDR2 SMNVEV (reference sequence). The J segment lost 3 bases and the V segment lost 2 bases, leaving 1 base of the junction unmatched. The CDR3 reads CASSLRQGYEQYF. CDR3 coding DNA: TGTGCCAGCAGTTTAAGACAGGGCTACGAGCAGTACTTC.

CDR3 protein: CASSQAGTVDEQFF. The DNA of the CDR3 is TGTGCCAGCAGCCAAGCGGGAACCGTCGATGAGCAGTTCTTC. The chain joins TRBV3-1 (or the pseudogene TRBV3-2) to TRBJ2-1, with D perhaps matching TRBD2 (5 bases). CDR3 length: 14 amino acids. The V end was cut by 1 base, the J end by 8 bases, with 12 bases between. Germline V gene data show CDR1 as LGHDT and CDR2 as YNNKEL (reference sequence).

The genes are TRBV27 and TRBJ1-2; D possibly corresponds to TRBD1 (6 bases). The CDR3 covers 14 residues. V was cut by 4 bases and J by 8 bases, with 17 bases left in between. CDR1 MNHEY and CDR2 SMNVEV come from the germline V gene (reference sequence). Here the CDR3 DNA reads TGTGCCAGCAGTTCCTCCTTTGGGGGGGGCGGCTACACCTTC. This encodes CASSSSFGGGGYTF.

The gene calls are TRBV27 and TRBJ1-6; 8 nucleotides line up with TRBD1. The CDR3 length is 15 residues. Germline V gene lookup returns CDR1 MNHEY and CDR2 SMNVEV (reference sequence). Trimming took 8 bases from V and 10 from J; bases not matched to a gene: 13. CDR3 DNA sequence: TGTGCCAGCTCGGCTCGGCAGGGGGCGTACTCACCCCTCCACTTT. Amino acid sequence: CASSARQGAYSPLHF.

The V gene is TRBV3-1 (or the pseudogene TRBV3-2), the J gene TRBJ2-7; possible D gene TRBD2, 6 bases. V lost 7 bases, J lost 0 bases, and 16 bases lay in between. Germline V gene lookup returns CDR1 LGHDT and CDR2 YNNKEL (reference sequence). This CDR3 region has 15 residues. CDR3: CASTRGTSSSYEQYF. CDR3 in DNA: TGTGCCAGCACCCGGGGGACCTCGAGCTCCTACGAGCAGTACTTC.

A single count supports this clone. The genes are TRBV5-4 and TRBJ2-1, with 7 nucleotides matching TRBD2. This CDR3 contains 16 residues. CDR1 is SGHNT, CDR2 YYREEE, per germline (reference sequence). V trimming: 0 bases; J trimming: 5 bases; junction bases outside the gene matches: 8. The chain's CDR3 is CASSLGSGMRDNEQFF. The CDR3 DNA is TGTGCCAGCAGCTTGGGAAGCGGGATGAGGGACAATGAGCAGTTCTTC.

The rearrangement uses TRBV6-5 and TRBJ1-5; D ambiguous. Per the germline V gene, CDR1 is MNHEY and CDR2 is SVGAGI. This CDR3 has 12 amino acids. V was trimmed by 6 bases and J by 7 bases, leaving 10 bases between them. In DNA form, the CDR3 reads TGTGCCAGCAGGAGGATGTACCAGCCCCAGCATTTT. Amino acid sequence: CASRRMYQPQHF.

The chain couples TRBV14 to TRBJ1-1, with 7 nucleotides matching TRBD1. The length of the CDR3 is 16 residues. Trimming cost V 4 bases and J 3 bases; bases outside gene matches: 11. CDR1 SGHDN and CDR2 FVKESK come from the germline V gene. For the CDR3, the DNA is TGTGCCAGCAGCCTTAGGACAGGAACGGTTGACACTGAAGCTTTCTTT. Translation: CASSLRTGTVDTEAFF.

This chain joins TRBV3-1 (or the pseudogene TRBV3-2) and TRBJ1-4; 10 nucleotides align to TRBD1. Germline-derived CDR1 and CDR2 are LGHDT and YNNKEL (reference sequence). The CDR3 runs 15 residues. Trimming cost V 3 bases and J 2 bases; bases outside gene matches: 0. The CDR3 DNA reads TGTGCCAGCAGCCAGGGACAGGGGACTAATGAAAAACTGTTTTTT. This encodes CASSQGQGTNEKLFF.

Here the CDR3 DNA reads TGTGCCAGCAGTTTTACCCTAGCGGGTCAGCCCCAGCATTTT. It yields the protein CASSFTLAGQPQHF. The chain recombines TRBV28 with TRBJ1-5; no clear D gene. CDR3 length: 14 residues. Germline V gene sequence: CDR1 MDHEN, CDR2 SYDVKM. Trimming took off 3 bases at V and 6 bases at J, with 12 bases between the two ends.

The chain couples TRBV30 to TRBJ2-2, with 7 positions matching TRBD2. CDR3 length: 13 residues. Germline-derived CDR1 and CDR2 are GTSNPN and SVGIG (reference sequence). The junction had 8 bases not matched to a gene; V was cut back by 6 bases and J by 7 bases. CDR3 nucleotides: TGTGCCTGCCCGCGGGAGCCTGTCGGGGAGCTGTTTTTT. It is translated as CACPREPVGELFF.

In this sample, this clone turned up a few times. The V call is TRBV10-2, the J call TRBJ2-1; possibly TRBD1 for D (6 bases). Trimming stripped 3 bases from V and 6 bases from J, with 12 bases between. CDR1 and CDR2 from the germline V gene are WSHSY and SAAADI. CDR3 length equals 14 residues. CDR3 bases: TGCGCCAGCAGTGACGAGACAGGCTCCAATGAGCAGTTCTTC. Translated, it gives CASSDETGSNEQFF.

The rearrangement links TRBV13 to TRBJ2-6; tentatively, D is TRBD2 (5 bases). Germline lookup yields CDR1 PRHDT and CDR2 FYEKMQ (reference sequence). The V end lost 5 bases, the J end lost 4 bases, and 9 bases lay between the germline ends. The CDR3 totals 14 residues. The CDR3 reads CASSRRGGANVLTF. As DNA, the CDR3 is TGTGCCAGCAGCCGACGAGGGGGGGCCAACGTCCTGACTTTC. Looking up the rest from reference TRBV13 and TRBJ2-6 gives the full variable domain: AAGVIQSPRHLIKEKRETATLKCYPIPRHDTVYWYQQGPGQDPQFLISFYEKMQSDKGSIPDRFSAQQFSDYHSELNMSSLELGDSALYFCASSRRGGANVLTFGAGSRLTVL.